This T cell receptor beta chain was sequenced for a study of OX40 agonist ivuxolimab in advanced cancers. This clone came up once. Its antigen is unidentified. Study-level results: CD8+ T cells (on average) carried more expanded clones than CD4+ T cells.

Method: immunoSEQ multiplex PCR; TCRdb's copy keeps in-frame clones and lacks some. The sample shows roughly 67,000 clones, about four fifths of them seen only once. This CDR3 is 14 amino acids long. V lost 2 bases and J lost 4, with 11 bases in between. Per germline, CDR1 MNHEY and CDR2 SVGAGI. The specimen was CD4+ or CD8+ T cells sorted from blood, collected in a trial of the OX40 agonist ivuxolimab. The TCR sequence derives from an adult with an advanced solid tumor such as melanoma, head and neck, liver or kidney cancer. The chain employs TRBV6-5 and TRBJ1-2, with D unclear. The CDR3 sequence is CASSYGSGAYGYTF. Written as DNA, the CDR3 is TGTGCCAGCAGTTACGGGTCAGGCGCCTATGGCTACACCTTC.